The 25 T cell receptor beta chains below were found in one sample sequenced in a study of patients and donors after allogeneic stem cell transplantation. TCRdb reprocessed the RT-PCR reads with MiXCR, giving one entry per CDR3 protein. In the table there are about a million distinct CDR3 sequences, roughly 18% of which are singletons. The sequenced sample consisted of blood, either unsorted or a sorted T cell fraction (not recorded which). Source of these receptors: a human donor who was either an allogeneic HSCT recipient or a stem cell or donor lymphocyte infusion donor (not recorded which). It is not recorded whose cells these are; they may come from a transplant donor.

In this sample, this clonotype turned up a few times. The chain recombines TRBV5-6 with TRBJ2-1; possibly TRBD1 or TRBD2 for D (5 bases each). Between the trimmed V and J ends, which lost 4 bases and 9 bases, there was a span of 20 bases. This CDR3 is built from 15 residues. CDR1 and CDR2 (germline): SGHDT, YYEEEE. In DNA, the CDR3 is TGTGCCAGCAGCCCTTCTGGCGGCCCAGGGACTGAGCAGTTCTTC. Translated: CASSPSGGPGTEQFF.

This clonotype occurred once. This chain connects TRBV20-1 to TRBJ1-5, with D unclear. V was shortened by 0 bases and J by 0 bases, with 9 bases between the two germline ends. Germline CDR1 DFQATT, CDR2 SNEGSKA (reference sequence). This CDR3 contains 15 residues. In DNA form, the CDR3 reads TGCAGTGCTAGAGACAGGAACTATAGCAATCAGCCCCAGCATTTT. Its translation is CSARDRNYSNQPQHF.

The rearrangement uses TRBV27 and TRBJ2-2; D remains ambiguous. Germline CDR1 reads MNHEY; CDR2 reads SMNVEV (reference sequence). The CDR3 is 14 amino acids. V was pared by 2 bases and J by 8 bases, with 12 bases between. For the CDR3, the DNA is TGTGCCAGCAGTTTAAACCCCGGACGGGGGGAGCTGTTTTTT. Its protein product is CASSLNPGRGELFF.

J is TRBJ2-3 and V is TRBV20-1; D gene ambiguous. CDR3 length equals 14 residues. CDR1 and CDR2 from the germline V gene are DFQATT and SNEGSKA (reference sequence). Trimming took off 3 bases at V and 6 bases at J, with 16 bases between the two ends. The CDR3 protein is CSASIGLRVDTQYF. CDR3 sequence (DNA): TGCAGTGCTAGTATAGGGCTGCGCGTGGATACGCAGTATTTT.

As regards this clonotype: Just one base apart from a much larger clone, this may be a read error. The chain employs TRBV12-3 or TRBV12-4 and TRBJ2-7; D uncertain. The CDR3 has 14 amino acids. The germline V and J ends were trimmed by 3 bases and 3 bases, with 12 bases remaining between them. This CDR3 reads CASSFFITDYEQYF. The CDR3 coding sequence is TGTGCCAGCAGTTTTTTCATAACAGACTACGAGCAGTACTTC.

This rearrangement joins TRBV7-8 to TRBJ2-1; 14 nucleotides align to TRBD2. The CDR3 is made up of 16 amino acids. The germline V gene has CDR1 SGHVS and CDR2 FQNEAQ. J lost 6 bases, V lost 0 bases, and 1 base had no gene match. The chain's CDR3 is CASSLAGLAGVNEQFF. The CDR3 DNA is TGTGCCAGCAGCTTAGCGGGACTAGCGGGGGTCAATGAGCAGTTCTTC.

This clonotype showed up just a few times. CDR3 protein: CASSRGRAEGGELFF. The CDR3 DNA sequence: TGTGCCAGCTCCAGAGGAAGGGCCGAAGGCGGGGAGCTGTTTTTT. The chain carries TRBV7-9 and TRBJ2-2; D unresolved. Trimming shortened V by 8 bases and J by 7 bases, and 20 bases separated the two germline ends. CDR3 length: 15 residues. Germline V gives CDR1 SEHNR, CDR2 FQNEAQ (reference sequence).

This clonotype was recorded once. The gene calls are TRBV18 and TRBJ1-1; D perhaps matches TRBD1 (6 bases). Per the germline V gene, CDR1 is KGHSH and CDR2 is LQKENI. CDR3 length equals 15 residues. Between the trimmed V and J ends, which lost 0 bases and 3 bases, there was a span of 11 bases. CDR3 in DNA: TGTGCCAGCTCACCACCTACAGGGTTGTACACTGAAGCTTTCTTT. Amino acids: CASSPPTGLYTEAFF.

This clonotype was seen a few times. The V gene is TRBV5-1, the J gene TRBJ2-3, with 10 nucleotides matching TRBD2. The J segment lost 1 base and the V segment lost 3 bases, leaving 11 bases of the junction unmatched. The V gene's germline CDR1 is SGHRS and CDR2 YFSETQ. CDR3 size: 18 residues. CDR3 in amino acids: CASSSGLAASGGTDTQYF. The CDR3 nucleotides are TGCGCCAGCAGCTCTGGACTAGCGGCGAGCGGGGGCACAGATACGCAGTATTTT.

In its sample, this clonotype was seen a few times. V gene TRBV28 combines with J gene TRBJ2-1; 14 bases agree with TRBD2. CDR3 size: 19 residues. Per the germline V gene, CDR1 is MDHEN and CDR2 is SYDVKM. The V segment lost 6 bases and the J segment 2 bases; nucleotides outside the gene matches: 12. In DNA form, the CDR3 reads TGTGCCAGCAGCAATAGAGGGACTAGCGGGAGTTCGCCCTACAATGAGCAGTTCTTC. This encodes CASSNRGTSGSSPYNEQFF. Full variable domain (missing parts from reference TRBV28 and TRBJ2-1): DVKVTQSSRYLVKRTGEKVFLECVQDMDHENMFWYRQDPGLGLRLIYFSYDVKMKEKGDIPEGYSVSREKKERFSLILESASTNQTSMYLCASSNRGTSGSSPYNEQFFGPGTRLTVL.

This clonotype was detected only a few times. The chain has TRBV27 and TRBJ1-2, with 7 bases fitting TRBD1. The CDR3 has 14 amino acids. Per germline, CDR1 MNHEY and CDR2 SMNVEV (reference sequence). Germline trimming cut 6 bases from V and 3 bases from J; bases unmatched to any gene: 7. CDR3 sequence: CASSQGGSHYGYTF. CDR3 nucleotides: TGTGCCAGCAGCCAAGGGGGCTCTCACTATGGCTACACCTTC.

Only a few counts were recorded for this clonotype. The J gene is TRBJ1-2, the V gene TRBV11-2; D perhaps matches TRBD1 (5 bases). Germline CDR1 and CDR2: SGHAT and FQNNGV. This CDR3 region has 16 residues. V lost 5 bases and J 2 bases, leaving 18 bases between the germline ends. The CDR3 DNA reads TGTGCCAGCAGCCCCTTGAGGGGTAAGGCGAACTATGGCTACACCTTC. It yields the protein CASSPLRGKANYGYTF.

Many counts were recorded for this clonotype. The gene calls are TRBV5-1 and TRBJ2-1, with 9 bases fitting TRBD1. This CDR3 comprises 14 residues. The trim removed 4 bases at V and 6 bases at J, leaving 5 bases unmatched. Germline V gives CDR1 SGHRS, CDR2 YFSETQ. Here the CDR3 DNA reads TGCGCCAGCAGCATCCGGGACAGGGTCAATGAGCAGTTCTTC. Translating gives CASSIRDRVNEQFF.

The gene calls are TRBV10-3 and TRBJ2-3; D is unresolved. This CDR3 comprises 13 residues. Looked up from germline, CDR1 is ENHRY and CDR2 is SYGVKD. V was cut by 4 bases and J by 2 bases, with 7 bases left in between. The CDR3 here is CAISAVVTDTQYF. DNA for the CDR3: TGTGCCATCAGTGCTGTTGTCACAGATACGCAGTATTTT.

This clonotype showed up just a few times. This rearrangement joins TRBV20-1 to TRBJ1-5; the D is unclear. The germline gives CDR1 DFQATT, CDR2 SNEGSKA (reference sequence). Trimming took 0 bases from V and 3 from J, leaving 15 bases between them. This CDR3 comprises 16 residues. CDR3 in DNA: TGCAGTGCTAGAGATTATGGCAGAACCTTCAATCAGCCCCAGCATTTT. It codes for CSARDYGRTFNQPQHF.

This clonotype turned up a few times. The gene calls are TRBV29-1 and TRBJ1-2, with 7 bases identical to TRBD1. This CDR3 spans 13 amino acids. Germline trimming cut 7 bases from V and 3 bases from J; bases unmatched to any gene: 8. Germline assignment: CDR1 SQVTM and CDR2 ANQGSEA. Here the CDR3 reads CSAPSGQDYGYTF. The CDR3 region has the DNA TGCAGCGCCCCATCCGGACAGGACTATGGCTACACCTTC.

This clonotype turned up a few times. CDR3 loop: CASKAGGDTQYF. CDR3 DNA sequence: TGTGCCAGCAAAGCGGGGGGAGATACGCAGTATTTT. The V and J genes are TRBV6-6 and TRBJ2-3, with 9 nucleotides matching TRBD2. This CDR3 comprises 12 residues. Germline V gene sequence: CDR1 MNHNY, CDR2 SVGAGI (reference sequence). V was pared by 7 bases and J by 5 bases, with 1 base of the junction left unmatched.

The chain employs TRBV7-8 and TRBJ1-2; D is ambiguous. Trimming cost V 5 bases and J 7 bases, with 11 bases left between them. The CDR3 is made up of 12 amino acids. CDR1 and CDR2 (germline): SGHVS, FQNEAQ. The CDR3 loop reads CASSPPTGGYTF. CDR3 DNA sequence: TGTGCCAGCAGCCCACCGACGGGTGGCTACACCTTC.

This clonotype was observed a few times. J is TRBJ1-2 and V is TRBV5-1, with TRBD1 matching 7 bases. The CDR3 runs 12 residues. Per germline, CDR1 SGHRS and CDR2 YFSETQ. J lost 10 bases, V lost 6 bases, and 9 bases had no gene match. Here the CDR3 DNA reads TGCGCCAGCACCCTGGGGACAGAACCCTACACCTTC. Translated, it gives CASTLGTEPYTF. Supplemented by reference TRBV5-1 and TRBJ1-2, the full variable domain reads KAGVTQTPRYLIKTRGQQVTLSCSPISGHRSVSWYQQTPGQGLQFLFEYFSETQRNKGNFPGRFSGRQFSNSRSEMNVSTLELGDSALYLCASTLGTEPYTFGSGTRLTVV.

The J gene is TRBJ2-1, the V gene TRBV20-1; 7 bases are a match to TRBD2. CDR3 length: 13 residues. V shed 6 bases, J shed 6 bases, and the junction held 8 bases outside the gene matches. The germline V gene encodes CDR1 DFQATT and CDR2 SNEGSKA (reference sequence). The CDR3 DNA sequence: TGCAGTGCGGGGGGGGTGACGGTCAATGAGCAGTTCTTC. Protein sequence: CSAGGVTVNEQFF.

This chain connects TRBV2 to TRBJ2-5; maybe TRBD2 (5 bases). CDR1 SNHLY and CDR2 FYNNEI come from the germline V gene. With 7 bases removed from V and 4 bases from J, the gap between germline ends came to 13 bases. The CDR3 loop spans 13 amino acids. This CDR3 is CASIKDLAETQYF. In nucleotides, the CDR3 is TGTGCCAGCATTAAGGACTTAGCAGAGACCCAGTACTTC.

As DNA, the CDR3 is TGCGCCAGCAGCTTCGACAGGGAGAGCGTTGGCTACACCTTC. Encoded protein: CASSFDRESVGYTF. The J gene is TRBJ1-2, the V gene TRBV5-1; 7 nucleotides agree with TRBD1. Germline V gives CDR1 SGHRS, CDR2 YFSETQ. The J segment lost 7 bases and the V segment lost 2 bases, leaving 8 bases of the junction unmatched. This CDR3 region has 14 residues.

This clonotype has more than one count but fewer than ten. The chain employs TRBV20-1 and TRBJ2-2, with 10 nucleotides matching TRBD1. V lost 6 bases and J lost 3; bases outside the gene matches: 7. Germline loops: CDR1 DFQATT, CDR2 SNEGSKA (reference sequence). The CDR3 covers 15 residues. The CDR3 protein is CSAGQGGRDTGELFF. CDR3 coding DNA: TGCAGTGCCGGACAGGGGGGTCGGGACACCGGGGAGCTGTTTTTT.

This clonotype was seen a few times. The chain combines TRBV6-1 with TRBJ1-4; TRBD1 might be the D (6 bases). The CDR3 covers 14 residues. The ends were cut back, 3 bases at V and 5 bases at J, with 10 bases in the middle. Germline lookup yields CDR1 MNHNS and CDR2 SASEGT. In DNA form, the CDR3 reads TGTGCCAGCAGTGACGGACAGAAAAATGAAAAACTGTTTTTT. Translating gives CASSDGQKNEKLFF.

This clonotype has just a few counts. The chain employs TRBV18 and TRBJ2-1; 7 nucleotides match TRBD1. Germline CDR1 reads KGHSH; CDR2 reads LQKENI. V gave up 5 bases and J gave up 10 bases; unmatched junction bases: 8. The CDR3 loop spans 13 amino acids. CDR3: CASSVDRVREQFF. The CDR3 DNA reads TGTGCCAGCTCAGTCGACAGGGTGAGAGAGCAGTTCTTC.